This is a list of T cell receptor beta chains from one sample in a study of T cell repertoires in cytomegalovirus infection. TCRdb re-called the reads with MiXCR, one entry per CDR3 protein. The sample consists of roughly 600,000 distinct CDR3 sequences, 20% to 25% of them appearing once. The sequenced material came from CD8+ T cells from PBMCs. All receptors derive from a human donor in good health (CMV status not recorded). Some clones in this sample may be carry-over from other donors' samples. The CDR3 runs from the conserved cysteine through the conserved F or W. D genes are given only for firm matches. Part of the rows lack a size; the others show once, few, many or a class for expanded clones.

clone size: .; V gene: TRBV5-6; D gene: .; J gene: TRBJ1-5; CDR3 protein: CTSRQGFQSNQPQHF; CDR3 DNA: TGTACCAGCCGCCAGGGTTTCCAAAGCAATCAGCCCCAGCATTTT
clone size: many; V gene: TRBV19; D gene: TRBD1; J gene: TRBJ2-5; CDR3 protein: CATARDRQTQYF; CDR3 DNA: TGTGCCACCGCCCGGGACAGGCAGACCCAGTACTTC
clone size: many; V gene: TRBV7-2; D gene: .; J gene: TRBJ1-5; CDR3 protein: CASSLVEYSNQPQHF; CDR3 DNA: TGTGCCAGCAGCTTAGTAGAATATAGCAATCAGCCCCAGCATTTT
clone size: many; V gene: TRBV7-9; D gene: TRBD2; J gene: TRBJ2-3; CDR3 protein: CASSSLAGGPRSQYF; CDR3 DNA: TGTGCCAGCAGCTCACTAGCGGGGGGGCCACGATCGCAGTATTTT
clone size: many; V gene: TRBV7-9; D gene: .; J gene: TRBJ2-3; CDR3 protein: CASTWGRAHTDTQYF; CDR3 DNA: TGTGCCAGCACTTGGGGCAGGGCCCACACAGATACGCAGTATTTT
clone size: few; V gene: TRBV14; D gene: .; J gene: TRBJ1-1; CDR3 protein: CASSQDSRYEAFF; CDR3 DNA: TGTGCCAGCAGCCAAGATTCACGCTATGAAGCTTTCTTT
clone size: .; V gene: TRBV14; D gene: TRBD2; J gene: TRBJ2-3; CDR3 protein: CASSQVAGSSTDTQYF; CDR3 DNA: TGTGCCAGCAGCCAAGTAGCGGGGTCTAGCACAGATACGCAGTATTTT
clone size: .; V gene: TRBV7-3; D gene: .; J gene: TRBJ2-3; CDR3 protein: CASSLLQGTTDTQYF; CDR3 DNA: TGTGCCAGCAGCTTACTGCAGGGGACGACAGATACGCAGTATTTT
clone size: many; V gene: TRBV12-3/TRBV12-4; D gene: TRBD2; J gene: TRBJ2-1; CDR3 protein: CASSHGGDYNEQFF; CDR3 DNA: TGTGCCAGCAGTCACGGGGGGGACTACAATGAGCAGTTCTTC
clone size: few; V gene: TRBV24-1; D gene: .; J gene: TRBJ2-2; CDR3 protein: CATSEYGKNTGELFF; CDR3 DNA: TGTGCCACCAGTGAGTACGGAAAGAACACCGGGGAGCTGTTTTTT
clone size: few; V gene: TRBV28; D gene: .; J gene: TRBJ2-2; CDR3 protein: CASSFALTTGELFF; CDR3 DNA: TGTGCCAGCAGTTTCGCCCTAACCACCGGGGAGCTGTTTTTT
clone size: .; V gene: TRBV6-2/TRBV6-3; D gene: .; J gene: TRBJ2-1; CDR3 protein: CASSYSIVEGYNEQFF; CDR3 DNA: TGTGCCAGCAGTTACTCGATAGTGGAGGGATACAATGAGCAGTTCTTC
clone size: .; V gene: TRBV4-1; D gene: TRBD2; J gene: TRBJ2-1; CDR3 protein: CAGSQPHESGGRPSSYNEQFF; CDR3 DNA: TGCGCCGGCAGCCAACCTCACGAGAGCGGGGGCCGTCCATCTTCCTACAATGAGCAGTTCTTC
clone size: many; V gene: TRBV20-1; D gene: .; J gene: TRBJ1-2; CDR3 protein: CSARDPGSRGYGYTF; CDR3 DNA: TGCAGTGCTAGAGATCCGGGATCCCGGGGGTATGGCTACACCTTC
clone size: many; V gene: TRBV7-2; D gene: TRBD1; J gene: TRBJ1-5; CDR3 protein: CASSLLDRQDQPQHF; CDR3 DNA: TGTGCCAGCAGCTTGCTGGACAGGCAGGATCAGCCCCAGCATTTT
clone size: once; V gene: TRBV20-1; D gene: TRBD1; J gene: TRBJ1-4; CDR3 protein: CSAYPGTGDEKLFF; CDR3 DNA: TGCAGTGCTTATCCCGGGACAGGGGATGAAAAACTGTTTTTT
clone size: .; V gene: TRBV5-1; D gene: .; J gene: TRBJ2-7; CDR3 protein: CASKGSNYEQYF; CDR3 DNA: TGCGCCAGCAAGGGCAGTAACTACGAGCAGTACTTC
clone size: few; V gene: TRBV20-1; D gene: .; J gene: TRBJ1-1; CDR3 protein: CSATRAGTEAFF; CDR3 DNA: TGCAGTGCCACCCGGGCGGGCACTGAAGCTTTCTTT
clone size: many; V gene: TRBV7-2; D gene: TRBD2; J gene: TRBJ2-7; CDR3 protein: CASSLIAGGIYEQYF; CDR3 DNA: TGTGCCAGCAGCTTAATAGCGGGGGGGATCTACGAGCAGTACTTC
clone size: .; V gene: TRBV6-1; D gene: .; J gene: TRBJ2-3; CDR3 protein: CASSPSAGGTDTQYF; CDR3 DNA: TGTGCCAGCAGTCCTAGCGCCGGGGGAACAGATACGCAGTATTTT
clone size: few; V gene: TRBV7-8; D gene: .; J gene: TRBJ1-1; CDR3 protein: CASTQAGYGWAFF; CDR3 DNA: TGTGCCAGCACCCAGGCCGGCTACGGGTGGGCTTTCTTT
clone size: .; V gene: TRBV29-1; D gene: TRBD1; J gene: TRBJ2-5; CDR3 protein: CSVEGQGTETQYF; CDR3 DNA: TGCAGCGTTGAAGGACAGGGTACAGAGACCCAGTACTTC
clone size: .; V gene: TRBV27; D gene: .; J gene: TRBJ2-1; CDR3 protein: CASSIGPAHEQFF; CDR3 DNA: TGTGCCAGCAGTATCGGGCCGGCCCATGAGCAGTTCTTC
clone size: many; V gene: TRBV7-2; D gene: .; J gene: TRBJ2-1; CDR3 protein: CASSRTSREQFF; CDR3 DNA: TGTGCCAGCAGCCGGACTTCCCGAGAGCAGTTCTTC
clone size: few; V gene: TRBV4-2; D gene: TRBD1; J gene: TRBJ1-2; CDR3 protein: CASSQAGQNDGYTF; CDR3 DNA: TGTGCCAGCAGCCAAGCGGGACAGAACGATGGCTACACCTTC
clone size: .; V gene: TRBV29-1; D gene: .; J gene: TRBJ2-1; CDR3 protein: CSVEDFRRASNEQFF; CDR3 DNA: TGCAGCGTTGAAGATTTCAGGAGGGCCAGCAATGAGCAGTTCTTC
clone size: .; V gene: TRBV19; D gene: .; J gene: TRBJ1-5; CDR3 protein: CASSIPVLTLKFHNQPQHF; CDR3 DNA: TGTGCCAGTAGTATTCCGGTCTTGACTTTGAAATTTCACAATCAGCCCCAGCATTTT
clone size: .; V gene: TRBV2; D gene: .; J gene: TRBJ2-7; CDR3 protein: CASSEEPTPYEQYF; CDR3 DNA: TGTGCCAGCAGTGAAGAACCGACACCTTACGAGCAGTACTTC
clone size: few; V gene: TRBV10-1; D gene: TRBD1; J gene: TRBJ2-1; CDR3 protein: CASSEYTWDRENYNEQFF; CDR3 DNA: TGCGCCAGCAGTGAGTATACCTGGGACAGGGAGAACTACAATGAGCAGTTCTTC
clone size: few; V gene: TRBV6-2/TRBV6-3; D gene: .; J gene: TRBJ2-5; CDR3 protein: CASSYSPRETQYF; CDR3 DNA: TGTGCCAGCAGTTATAGTCCGAGAGAGACCCAGTACTTC
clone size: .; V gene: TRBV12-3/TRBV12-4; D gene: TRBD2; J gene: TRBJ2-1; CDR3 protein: CASSYGLVGSYNEQFF; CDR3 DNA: TGTGCCAGCAGTTACGGACTAGTGGGCTCCTACAATGAGCAGTTCTTC
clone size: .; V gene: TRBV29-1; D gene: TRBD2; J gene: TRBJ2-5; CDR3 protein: CSVLSGESETQYF; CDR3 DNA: TGCAGCGTCCTTAGCGGGGAATCAGAGACCCAGTACTTC
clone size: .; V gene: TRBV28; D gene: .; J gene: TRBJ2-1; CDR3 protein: CASSLAATGTQADF; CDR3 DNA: TGTGCCAGCAGTTTAGCGGCCACCGGGACCCAGGCGGACTTC
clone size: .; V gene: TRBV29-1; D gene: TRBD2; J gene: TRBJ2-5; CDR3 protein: CSARGLAGGRETQYF; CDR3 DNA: TGCAGCGCCCGCGGACTAGCGGGGGGGCGGGAGACCCAGTACTTC
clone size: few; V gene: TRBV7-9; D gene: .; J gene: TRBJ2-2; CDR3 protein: CASSRPGVNTGELFF; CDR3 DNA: TGTGCCAGCAGCAGGCCAGGGGTGAACACCGGGGAGCTGTTTTTT
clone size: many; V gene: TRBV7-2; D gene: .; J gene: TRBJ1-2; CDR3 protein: CASSFLSEDPYGYTF; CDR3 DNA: TGTGCCAGCAGCTTTTTGTCCGAGGACCCTTATGGCTACACCTTC
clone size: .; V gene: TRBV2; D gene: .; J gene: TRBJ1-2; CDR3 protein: CASIGPDDYTF; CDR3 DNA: TGTGCCAGCATTGGTCCGGACGACTACACCTTC
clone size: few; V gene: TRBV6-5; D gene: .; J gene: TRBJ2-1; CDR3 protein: CASSYFGHSYYNEQFF; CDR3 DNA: TGTGCCAGCAGTTACTTCGGGCACAGTTACTACAATGAGCAGTTCTTC
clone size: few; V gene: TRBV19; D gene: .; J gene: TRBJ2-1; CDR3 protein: CASSITRRRYNEQFF; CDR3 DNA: TGTGCCAGTAGTATAACGAGGCGCAGATACAATGAGCAGTTCTTC
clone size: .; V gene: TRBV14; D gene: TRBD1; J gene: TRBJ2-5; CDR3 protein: CASSPGQETF; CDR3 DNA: TGTGCCAGCAGCCCGGGACAGGAAACCTTC
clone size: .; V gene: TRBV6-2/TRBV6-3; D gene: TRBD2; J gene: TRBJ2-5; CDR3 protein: CASSPLKIAGEETQYF; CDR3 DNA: TGTGCCAGCAGTCCCCTTAAGATAGCGGGGGAAGAGACCCAGTACTTC
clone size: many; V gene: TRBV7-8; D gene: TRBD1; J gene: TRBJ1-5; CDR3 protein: CASSALQGPSQPQHF; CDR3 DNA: TGTGCCAGCAGCGCCTTACAGGGGCCGAGTCAGCCCCAGCATTTT
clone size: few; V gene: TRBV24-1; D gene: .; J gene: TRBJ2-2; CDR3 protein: CATSALGAEMFF; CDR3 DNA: TGTGCCACCAGTGCTCTAGGGGCAGAAATGTTTTTT
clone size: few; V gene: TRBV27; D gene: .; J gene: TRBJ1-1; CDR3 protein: CASSLGGPGSAFF; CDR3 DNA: TGTGCCAGCAGTTTGGGAGGGCCCGGTTCAGCTTTCTTT
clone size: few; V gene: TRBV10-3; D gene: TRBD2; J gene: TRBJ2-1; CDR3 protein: CAISESWVASSGGPSYNEQFF; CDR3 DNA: TGTGCCATCAGCGAATCGTGGGTAGCTTCGAGCGGGGGACCTTCCTACAATGAGCAGTTCTTC
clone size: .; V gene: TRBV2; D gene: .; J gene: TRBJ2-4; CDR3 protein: CATGGGGVAKNIQYF; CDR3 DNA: TGTGCCACCGGAGGAGGGGGCGTAGCCAAAAACATTCAGTACTTC
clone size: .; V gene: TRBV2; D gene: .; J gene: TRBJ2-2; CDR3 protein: CATLIGFPGQENTGELFF; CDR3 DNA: TGTGCCACCCTAATAGGATTCCCGGGACAAGAGAACACCGGGGAGCTGTTTTTT
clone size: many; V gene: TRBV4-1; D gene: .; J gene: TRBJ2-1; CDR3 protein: CASSQWGVDESSYNEQFF; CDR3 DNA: TGCGCCAGCAGCCAGTGGGGGGTTGATGAGAGCTCCTACAATGAGCAGTTCTTC
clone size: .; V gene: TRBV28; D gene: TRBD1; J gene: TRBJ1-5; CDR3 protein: CASSRTGDSNQPQHF; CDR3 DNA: TGTGCCAGCAGCCGGACAGGGGATAGCAATCAGCCCCAGCATTTT
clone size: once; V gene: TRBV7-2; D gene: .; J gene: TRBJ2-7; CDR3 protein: CANSFTYEQYF; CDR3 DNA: TGTGCCAACAGCTTCACCTACGAGCAGTACTTC
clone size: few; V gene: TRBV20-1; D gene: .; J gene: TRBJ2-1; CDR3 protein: CSARGVPGVVGNEQFF; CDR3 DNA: TGCAGTGCTAGGGGTGTACCGGGGGTCGTAGGCAATGAGCAGTTCTTC
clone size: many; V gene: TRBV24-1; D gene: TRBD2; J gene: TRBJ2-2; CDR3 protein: CATSDFIASGVANTGELFF; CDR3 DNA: TGTGCCACCAGTGATTTTATAGCTAGCGGGGTCGCGAACACCGGGGAGCTGTTTTTT
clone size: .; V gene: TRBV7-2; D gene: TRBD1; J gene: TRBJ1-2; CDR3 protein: CASSSRDRVTFNYGYTF; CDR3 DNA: TGTGCCAGCAGCTCCCGGGACAGGGTCACCTTCAACTATGGCTACACCTTC
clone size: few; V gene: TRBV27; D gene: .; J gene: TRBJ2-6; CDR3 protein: CASSFPGDGANVLTF; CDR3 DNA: TGTGCCAGCAGTTTCCCAGGGGATGGGGCCAACGTCCTGACTTTC
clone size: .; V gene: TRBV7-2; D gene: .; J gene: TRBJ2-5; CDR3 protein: CASSSNSRAQYF; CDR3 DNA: TGTGCCAGCAGCTCGAACAGCCGAGCCCAGTACTTC